The clone carrying this T cell receptor beta chain showed up just a few times. Through a sample-barcoded 5' primer and a J-beta primer mix, a second PCR was run for roughly 6 to 11 cycles. TCRdb reprocessed the 5' RACE reads with MiXCR, giving one entry per CDR3 protein. The table lists approximately 1.5 million distinct CDR3 sequences, under 55% of them singletons. This specimen belongs to a study of blood T cells in healthy people across ages. Germline V lookup: CDR1 MDHEN, CDR2 SYDVKM. V was pared by 2 bases and J by 0 bases, with 17 bases between. The CDR3 length is 17 residues. This TCR came from a woman aged 18-35 years in good health. The chain carries TRBV28 and TRBJ2-7; tentative D call: TRBD1 (6 bases). Material: blood. This CDR3 is CASSLGRRGLSSYEQYF. As DNA, the CDR3 is TGTGCCAGCAGTTTAGGGCGCAGGGGCCTGAGCTCCTACGAGCAGTACTTC.